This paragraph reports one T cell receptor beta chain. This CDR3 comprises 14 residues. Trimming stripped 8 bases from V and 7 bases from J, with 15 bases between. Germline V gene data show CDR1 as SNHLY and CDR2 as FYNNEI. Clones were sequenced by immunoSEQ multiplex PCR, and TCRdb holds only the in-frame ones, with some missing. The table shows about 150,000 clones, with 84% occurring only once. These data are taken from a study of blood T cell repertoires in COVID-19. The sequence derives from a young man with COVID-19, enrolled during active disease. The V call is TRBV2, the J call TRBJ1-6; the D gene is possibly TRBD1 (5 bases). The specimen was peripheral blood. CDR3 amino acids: CASRVGSGNSPLHF. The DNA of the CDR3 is TGTGCCAGCCGTGTTGGATCAGGGAATTCACCCCTCCACTTT.